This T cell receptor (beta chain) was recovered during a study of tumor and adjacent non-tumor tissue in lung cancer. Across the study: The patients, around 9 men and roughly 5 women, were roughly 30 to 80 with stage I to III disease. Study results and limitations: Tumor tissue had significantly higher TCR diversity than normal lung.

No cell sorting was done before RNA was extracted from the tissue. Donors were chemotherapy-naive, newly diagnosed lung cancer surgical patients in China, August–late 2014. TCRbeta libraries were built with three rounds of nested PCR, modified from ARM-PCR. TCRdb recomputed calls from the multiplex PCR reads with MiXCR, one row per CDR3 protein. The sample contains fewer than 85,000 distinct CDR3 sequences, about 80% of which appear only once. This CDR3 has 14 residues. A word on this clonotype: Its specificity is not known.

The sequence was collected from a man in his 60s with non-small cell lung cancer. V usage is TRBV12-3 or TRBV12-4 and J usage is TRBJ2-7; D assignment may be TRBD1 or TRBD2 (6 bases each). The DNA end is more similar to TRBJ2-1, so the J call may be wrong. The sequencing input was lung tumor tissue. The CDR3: CASSLEGGPYEQFF. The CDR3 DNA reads TGTGCCAGCAGCCTCGAGGGGGGACCCTACGAGCAGTTCTTC.